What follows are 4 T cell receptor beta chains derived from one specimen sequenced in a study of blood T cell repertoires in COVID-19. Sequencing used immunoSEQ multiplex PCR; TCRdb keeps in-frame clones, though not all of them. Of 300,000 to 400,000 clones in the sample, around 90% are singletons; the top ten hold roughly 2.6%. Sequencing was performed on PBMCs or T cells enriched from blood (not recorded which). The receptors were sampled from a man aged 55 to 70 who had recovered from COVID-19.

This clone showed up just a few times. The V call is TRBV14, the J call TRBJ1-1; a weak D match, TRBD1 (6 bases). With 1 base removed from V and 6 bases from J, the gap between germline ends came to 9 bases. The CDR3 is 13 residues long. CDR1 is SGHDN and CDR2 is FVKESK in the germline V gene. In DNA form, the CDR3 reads TGTGCCAGCAGCCAAGTCACAGGGTCTGAAGCTTTCTTT. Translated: CASSQVTGSEAFF.

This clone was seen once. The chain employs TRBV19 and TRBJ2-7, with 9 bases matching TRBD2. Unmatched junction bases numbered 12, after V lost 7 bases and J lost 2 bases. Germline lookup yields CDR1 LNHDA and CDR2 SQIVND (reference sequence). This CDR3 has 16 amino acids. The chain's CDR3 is CASKPAGTSSTYEQYF. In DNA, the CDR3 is TGTGCCAGTAAACCGGCCGGGACTAGCTCGACCTACGAGCAGTACTTC.

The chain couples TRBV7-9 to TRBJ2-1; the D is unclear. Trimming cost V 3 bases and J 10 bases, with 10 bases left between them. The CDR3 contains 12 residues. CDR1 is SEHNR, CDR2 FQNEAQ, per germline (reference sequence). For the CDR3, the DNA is TGTGCCAGCAGCTTTGGCCGCCGCGAGCAGTTCTTC. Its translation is CASSFGRREQFF.

This chain's CDR3 is CASSPHSMNTEAFF. The CDR3, as DNA: TGTGCCAGCAGCCCCCACAGCATGAACACTGAAGCTTTCTTT. This rearrangement joins TRBV7-2 to TRBJ1-1; D is unclear. CDR1 and CDR2 from the germline V gene are SGHTA and FQGNSA. The CDR3 is 14 amino acids. V was shortened by 5 bases and J by 0 bases, with 10 bases between the two germline ends.